The 3 T cell receptor beta chains below come from one sample, sequenced in a study of cytomegalovirus exposure and HLA in healthy donors. This PCR relied on a set of 60 Vbeta primers and 13 Jbeta primers. Profiling relied on immunoSEQ multiplex PCR, and the TCRdb table lists in-frame clones only, not all of them. The profile shows about 170,000 clones, around 74% of them singletons. Sequencing was carried out using PBMCs. The receptors here all came from a female donor in good health and CMV-seronegative.

This rearrangement joins TRBV18 to TRBJ2-5; TRBD2 might be the D (7 bases). The J call may be faulty, since TRBJ2-7 better matches the DNA end. Looked up from germline, CDR1 is KGHSH and CDR2 is LQKENI. The CDR3 consists of 12 residues. In DNA form, the CDR3 reads TGTGCCAGCCGAATTAGGGGGGGCGAGCAGTACTTC. Amino acids: CASRIRGGEQYF.

The chain is built from TRBV9 and TRBJ1-3; no reliable D call. Germline-derived CDR1 and CDR2 are SGDLS and YYNGEE. CDR3 size: 17 residues. V lost 1 base and J 3 bases, leaving 17 bases between the germline ends. The CDR3 region has the DNA TGTGCCAGCAGCGTACTCCCCCGGTGTGCTTATGGAAACACCATATATTTT. Its translation: CASSVLPRCAYGNTIYF. The full variable domain, completed using reference TRBV9 and TRBJ1-3, is DSGVTQTPKHLITATGQRVTLRCSPRSGDLSVYWYQQSLDQGLQFLIQYYNGEERAKGNILERFSAQQFPDLHSELNLSSLELGDSALYFCASSVLPRCAYGNTIYFGEGSWLTVV.

CDR3 residues: CASSPDQGGGTDTQYF. Written as DNA, the CDR3 is TGTGCCAGCAGCCCAGACCAGGGAGGTGGGACAGATACGCAGTATTTT. The V gene is TRBV11-3, the J gene TRBJ2-3; TRBD2 might be the D (6 bases). V was shortened by 5 bases and J by 3 bases, with 18 bases between the two germline ends. The CDR3 covers 16 residues. Germline assignment: CDR1 SGHNT and CDR2 YENEEA.